These T cell receptor beta chains were read from a single sample in a study of vaccination and CD4 T cells after COVID-19. TCRdb used MiXCR to reprocess the PCR reads, holding one entry per CDR3 protein. The sample lists about 6,600 distinct CDR3 sequences; 45% to 55% were seen once. These TCRs are of unknown antigen specificity. The source material was CD4+ T cells from blood, cultured in vitro. The receptor source for this set is a human donor in good health. CDR3s include the opening cysteine and the closing phenylalanine or tryptophan.

V gene	J gene	CDR3 protein
TRBV6-7	TRBJ1-1	CARHLNTEAFF
TRBV4-1	TRBJ1-2	CASSQDRRTGDKGYTF
TRBV6-1	TRBJ2-7	CASSVTIGSYEQYF
TRBV27	TRBJ1-1	CASSALNRGRTEAFF
TRBV27	TRBJ1-5	CASSIRVNQPQHF
TRBV19	TRBJ1-2	CASSPDNRGGYTF
TRBV12-3/TRBV12-4	TRBJ1-1	CASSPGTVNTEAFF
TRBV6-2/TRBV6-3	TRBJ2-7	CASSIRTLTQGRRSYEQYF
TRBV6-2/TRBV6-3	TRBJ2-7	CASSEGRGSYEQYF
TRBV7-2	TRBJ2-1	CASSQSGGSYNEQFF
TRBV2	TRBJ2-3	CASSEVAVPRTDTQYF
TRBV6-1	TRBJ2-7	CASRMAGTSGYEQYF
TRBV2	TRBJ2-7	CASGSSEQYF
TRBV28	TRBJ1-2	CASTFGGANYGYTF
TRBV6-1	TRBJ1-1	CATSGRGNTEAFF
TRBV20-1	TRBJ2-5	CSARAPSPGLAGVEETQYF
TRBV7-6	TRBJ2-5	CASSARLAGGDGETQYF
TRBV10-2	TRBJ1-2	CASRDREYYGYTF
TRBV11-3	TRBJ2-1	CASSRGEREGMDEQFF
TRBV6-2/TRBV6-3	TRBJ1-6	CASSYSGSPLHF
TRBV7-6	TRBJ2-5	CASSPGQGPHGETQYF
TRBV6-1	TRBJ1-2	CASSEPALGGYGYTF
TRBV27	TRBJ2-5	CASSRGRRAQETQYF
TRBV2	TRBJ2-1	CASRDHASYNEQFF
TRBV20-1	TRBJ2-3	CSASTAGGSDTQYF
TRBV27	TRBJ2-6	CASSSPSAGANVLTF
TRBV5-4	TRBJ2-1	CASRLVAGRFDPGNEQFF
TRBV10-3	TRBJ2-3	CAITGTSGTDTQYF
TRBV6-2/TRBV6-3	TRBJ2-7	CASSYSTEQYF
TRBV6-1	TRBJ1-2	CASSPTPGTSGYTF
TRBV20-1	TRBJ2-2	CSAPRTGGNMKLFF
TRBV7-9	TRBJ1-4	CASSSPPGEKLFF
TRBV5-1	TRBJ2-5	CASSPDEGRQETQYF
TRBV9	TRBJ2-5	CASSPRGAGGRETQYF
TRBV4-1	TRBJ1-1	CASSQDRRTSSEAFF
TRBV7-2	TRBJ2-7	CASSFGIAYPEQYF
TRBV20-1	TRBJ2-1	CSAKGLAGVWYNEQFF
TRBV20-1	TRBJ2-7	CSAPGRAGSYEQYF
TRBV12-5	TRBJ2-1	CASGPRGNNEQFF
TRBV6-1	TRBJ1-1	CASKEGGSTEAFF
TRBV6-1	TRBJ1-1	CASSEGRGRVEAFF
TRBV20-1	TRBJ1-5	CSALVSGVNQPQHF
TRBV29-1	TRBJ1-2	CSVPPAARRDGYTF
TRBV30	TRBJ1-1	CAWMLAGAREAFF
TRBV7-8	TRBJ1-1	CASSLVPSLANTEAFF
TRBV7-2	TRBJ2-5	CASSLVRETQYF
TRBV7-2	TRBJ1-1	CASSLQGGGNTEAFF
TRBV28	TRBJ2-5	CASRTSGSWETQYF
TRBV27	TRBJ2-3	CASSSLLADVTDTQYF
TRBV7-6	TRBJ2-5	CASSFGQGPRETQYF
TRBV30	TRBJ1-2	CASLKKATLYGYTF
TRBV28	TRBJ2-7	CASSFGPVRDEQYF
TRBV2	TRBJ2-3	CASSSLGYTQYF
TRBV2	TRBJ1-6	CASRPGSSNSPLHF
TRBV28	TRBJ2-3	CASSLSGGGTDTQYF
TRBV29-1	TRBJ1-1	CSVTPGGVNTEAFF
TRBV5-4	TRBJ1-2	CASSPSGGMFGYTF
TRBV6-2/TRBV6-3	TRBJ2-2	CASRSGLAGAANTGELFF